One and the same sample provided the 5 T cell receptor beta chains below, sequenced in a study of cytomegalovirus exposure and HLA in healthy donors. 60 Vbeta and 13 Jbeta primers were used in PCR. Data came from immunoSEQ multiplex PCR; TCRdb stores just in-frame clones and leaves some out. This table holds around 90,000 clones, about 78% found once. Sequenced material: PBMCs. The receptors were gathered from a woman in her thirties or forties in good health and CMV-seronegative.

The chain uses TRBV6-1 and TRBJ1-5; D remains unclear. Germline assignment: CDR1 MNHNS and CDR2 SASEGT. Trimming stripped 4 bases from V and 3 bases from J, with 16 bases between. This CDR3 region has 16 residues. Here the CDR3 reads CASSAAVWLSNQPQHF. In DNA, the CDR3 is TGTGCCAGCAGTGCCGCGGTTTGGTTGTCCAATCAGCCCCAGCATTTT.

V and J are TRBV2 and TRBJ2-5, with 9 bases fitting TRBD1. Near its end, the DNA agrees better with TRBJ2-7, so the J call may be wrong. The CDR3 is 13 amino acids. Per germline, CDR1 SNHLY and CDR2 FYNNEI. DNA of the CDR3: TGTGCCAGCAGGGGGACAGGGCCCTACGAGCAGTACTTC. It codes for CASRGTGPYEQYF.

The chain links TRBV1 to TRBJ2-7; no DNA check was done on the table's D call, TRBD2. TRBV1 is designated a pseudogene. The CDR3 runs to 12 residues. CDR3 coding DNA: TGCACCAGCAGCCTCCCCTTTTTAGAGCAGTACTTC. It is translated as CTSSLPFLEQYF.

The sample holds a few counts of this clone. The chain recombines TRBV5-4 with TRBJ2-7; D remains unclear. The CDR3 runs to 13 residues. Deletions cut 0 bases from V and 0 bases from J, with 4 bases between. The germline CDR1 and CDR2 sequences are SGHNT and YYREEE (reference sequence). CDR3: CASSLDFSYEQYF. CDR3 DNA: TGTGCCAGCAGCTTGGACTTCTCCTACGAGCAGTACTTC.

Written as DNA, the CDR3 is TGTGCCACCAGCAGAGTCCGGGACAGACCTCGCGAGCAGTACTTC. Translating it yields CATSRVRDRPREQYF. V and J are TRBV15 and TRBJ2-7, with 7 nucleotides matching TRBD1. This CDR3 contains 15 residues. Losses at the gene ends were 1 base for V and 6 bases for J; bases not matched to a gene: 9. Germline CDR1 is LNHNV and CDR2 is YYDKDF (reference sequence).